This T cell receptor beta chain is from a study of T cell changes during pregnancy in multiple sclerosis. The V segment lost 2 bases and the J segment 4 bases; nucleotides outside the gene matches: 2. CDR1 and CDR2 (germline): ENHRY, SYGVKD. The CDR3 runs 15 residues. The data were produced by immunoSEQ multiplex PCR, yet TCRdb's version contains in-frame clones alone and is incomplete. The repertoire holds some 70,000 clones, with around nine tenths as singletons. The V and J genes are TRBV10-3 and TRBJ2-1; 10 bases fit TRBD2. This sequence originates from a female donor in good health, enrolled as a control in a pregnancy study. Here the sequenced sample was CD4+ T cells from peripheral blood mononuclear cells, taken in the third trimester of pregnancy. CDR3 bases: TGTGCCATCAGTGAGCTAGCGGGGGTATACAATGAGCAGTTCTTC. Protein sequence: CAISELAGVYNEQFF.